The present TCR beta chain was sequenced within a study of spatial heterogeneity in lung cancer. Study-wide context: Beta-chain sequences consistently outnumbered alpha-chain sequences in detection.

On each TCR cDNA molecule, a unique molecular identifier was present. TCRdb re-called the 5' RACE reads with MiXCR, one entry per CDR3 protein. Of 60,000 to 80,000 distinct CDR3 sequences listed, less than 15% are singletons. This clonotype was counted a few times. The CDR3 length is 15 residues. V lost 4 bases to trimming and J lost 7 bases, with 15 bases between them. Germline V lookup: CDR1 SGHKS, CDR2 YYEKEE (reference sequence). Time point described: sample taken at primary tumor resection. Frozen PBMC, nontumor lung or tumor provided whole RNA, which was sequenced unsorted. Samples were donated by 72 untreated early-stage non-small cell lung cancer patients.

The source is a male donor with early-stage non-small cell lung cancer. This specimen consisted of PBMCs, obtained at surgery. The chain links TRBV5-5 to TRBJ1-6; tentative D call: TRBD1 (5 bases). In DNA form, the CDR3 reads TGTGCCAGCAGCAGCGACAGCTTGGGGAATTCACCCCTCCACTTT. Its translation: CASSSDSLGNSPLHF. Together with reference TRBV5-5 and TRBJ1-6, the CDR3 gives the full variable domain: DAGVTQSPTHLIKTRGQQVTLRCSPISGHKSVSWYQQVLGQGPQFIFQYYEKEERGRGNFPDRFSARQFPNYSSELNVNALLLGDSALYLCASSSDSLGNSPLHFGNGTRLTVT.